The 13 T cell receptor beta chains given below trace back to one sample, sequenced in a study of human T cells and chemical hapten exposure. TCRdb independently ran MiXCR on the RACE reads; one entry per CDR3 protein. The sample includes approximately 370,000 distinct CDR3 sequences, 4.5% to 7% of them seen just once. Time point defined: pre-sensitization, week 0. Treatment indicated: therapeutic diphenylcyclopropenone sensitization with weekly scalp DPC. The sample was whole blood, taken in connection with sensitization to the hapten diphenylcyclopropenone (DPC). The origin of the receptors is a woman aged 18 to 35 with alopecia areata. Some clones in this sample may be carry-over from other donors' samples.

In its sample, this clonotype was seen many times. V is TRBV20-1 and J is TRBJ1-6, with TRBD1 as a possible D gene (5 bases). This CDR3 is built from 15 residues. Germline V gene sequence: CDR1 DFQATT, CDR2 SNEGSKA (reference sequence). The V end lost 6 bases, the J end lost 4 bases, and 16 bases lay between the germline ends. The CDR3 loop reads CSAPFTRGYNSPLHF. The CDR3 DNA sequence: TGCAGTGCCCCCTTCACCCGGGGGTATAATTCACCCCTCCACTTT.

V gene TRBV19 combines with J gene TRBJ1-4; D gene ambiguous. Germline assignment: CDR1 LNHDA and CDR2 SQIVND (reference sequence). The CDR3 loop spans 15 amino acids. V shed 3 bases and J shed 5 bases, with 13 bases lying between them. CDR3 in DNA: TGTGCCAGTAGTATTTCCGGGTCAAGGAATGAAAAACTGTTTTTT. Encoded protein: CASSISGSRNEKLFF. Together with reference TRBV19 and TRBJ1-4, the CDR3 gives the full variable domain: DGGITQSPKYLFRKEGQNVTLSCEQNLNHDAMYWYRQDPGQGLRLIYYSQIVNDFQKGDIAEGYSVSREKKESFPLTVTSAQKNPTAFYLCASSISGSRNEKLFFGSGTQLSVL.

CDR3 residues: CASSSDSWTEAFF. The CDR3 nucleotides are TGTGCCAGCAGCTCGGACAGTTGGACTGAAGCTTTCTTT. The chain is built from TRBV7-9 and TRBJ1-1, with D tentatively TRBD1 (6 bases). Germline values: CDR1 SEHNR, CDR2 FQNEAQ (reference sequence). The ends were cut back, 4 bases at V and 5 bases at J, with 11 bases in the middle. This CDR3 has 13 amino acids. Drawing the rest from reference TRBV7-9 and TRBJ1-1, the complete variable domain is DTGVSQNPRHKITKRGQNVTFRCDPISEHNRLYWYRQTLGQGPEFLTYFQNEAQLEKSRLLSDRFSAERPKGSFSTLEIQRTEQGDSAMYLCASSSDSWTEAFFGQGTRLTVV.

The chain links TRBV4-3 to TRBJ1-3; D call uncertain. Trimming left V 0 bases short and J 2 bases short, with 14 bases between. Germline V CDR1 and CDR2: LGHNA, YSLEER. CDR3 length: 17 residues. In DNA form, the CDR3 reads TGCGCCAGCAGCCAAGATAGGGCGGCCAGACCTGGAAACACCATATATTTT. Residues: CASSQDRAARPGNTIYF.

This clonotype has at least ten counts. The genes are TRBV18 and TRBJ2-3, with 11 bases matching TRBD1. CDR3 length: 14 amino acids. Germline lookup yields CDR1 KGHSH and CDR2 LQKENI. V dropped 8 bases and J dropped 5; count of bases not matched to a gene: 6. The CDR3 region has the DNA TGTGCCAGCCACGCCGGGACAGGGGGAGATACGCAGTATTTT. This encodes CASHAGTGGDTQYF.

Many counts were recorded for this clonotype. The chain uses TRBV7-9 and TRBJ1-5; the D is unclear. V was pared by 5 bases and J by 3 bases, with 14 bases between. CDR3 length equals 15 residues. The germline gives CDR1 SEHNR, CDR2 FQNEAQ (reference sequence). CDR3 amino acids: CASSPGRHNNQPQHF. Here the CDR3 DNA reads TGTGCCAGCAGCCCCGGCAGACACAACAATCAGCCCCAGCATTTT. Drawing the rest from reference TRBV7-9 and TRBJ1-5, the complete variable domain is DTGVSQNPRHKITKRGQNVTFRCDPISEHNRLYWYRQTLGQGPEFLTYFQNEAQLEKSRLLSDRFSAERPKGSFSTLEIQRTEQGDSAMYLCASSPGRHNNQPQHFGDGTRLSIL.

At least ten counts were recorded for this clonotype. J is TRBJ2-7 and V is TRBV6-2 or TRBV6-3; D is undetermined. Germline CDR1 is MNHEY and CDR2 is SVGEGT. Trimming cost V 3 bases and J 4 bases, with 13 bases left between them. This CDR3 has 14 residues. As DNA, the CDR3 is TGTGCCAGCAGTTATGATGAGACCTCTTACGAGCAGTACTTC. Amino acid sequence: CASSYDETSYEQYF.

This clonotype occurred a few times. The chain joins TRBV24-1 to TRBJ2-3; D ambiguous. The CDR3 consists of 16 residues. CDR1 and CDR2 from the germline V gene are KGHDR and SFDVKD. With 7 bases removed from V and 0 bases from J, the gap between germline ends came to 16 bases. CDR3 protein: CATRPSEVTSTDTQYF. The DNA for the CDR3 is TGTGCCACCAGGCCCAGCGAAGTTACTAGCACAGATACGCAGTATTTT.

By frequency in the sample, this clonotype is medium-sized (0.01 to 0.1%). The chain carries TRBV7-2 and TRBJ1-1; D is possibly TRBD1 (6 bases). The V gene's germline CDR1 is SGHTA and CDR2 FQGNSA. The CDR3 has 12 amino acids. Trimming shortened V by 5 bases and J by 6 bases, and 10 bases separated the two germline ends. Here the CDR3 reads CASSHDRPEAFF. The CDR3 DNA is TGTGCCAGCAGCCATGACAGGCCTGAAGCTTTCTTT.

The V and J genes are TRBV18 and TRBJ1-4; TRBD1 might be the D (6 bases). Per germline, CDR1 KGHSH and CDR2 LQKENI. The CDR3 sequence is 15 residues long. Trimming took off 2 bases at V and 3 bases at J, with 10 bases between the two ends. CDR3 DNA: TGTGCCAGCTCACCAAGCAGGGGAGCTAATGAAAAACTGTTTTTT. Translation: CASSPSRGANEKLFF.

The chain joins TRBV4-3 to TRBJ1-4, with TRBD1 matching over 10 bases. The CDR3 extends over 17 amino acids. CDR1 is LGHNA, CDR2 YSLEER, per germline. V shed 0 bases and J 5 bases; nucleotides not matched to a gene: 6. The CDR3 sequence: CASSQDPRGQGNEKLFF. The CDR3 bases are TGCGCCAGCAGCCAAGATCCGAGGGGACAGGGGAATGAAAAACTGTTTTTT.

The CDR3 loop is CASSYAGQGRSDTQYF. The CDR3 coding sequence is TGTGCCAGCAGTTACGCGGGTCAGGGAAGGTCAGATACGCAGTATTTT. The chain combines TRBV6-6 with TRBJ2-3, with D perhaps given as TRBD1 or TRBD2 (5 bases each). The germline V and J ends were trimmed by 2 bases and 4 bases, with 16 bases remaining between them. CDR1 is MNHNY, CDR2 SVGAGI, per germline (reference sequence). CDR3 size: 16 residues.

This clonotype was seen at least ten times. V is TRBV6-1 and J is TRBJ2-2; D may be TRBD1 or TRBD2 (5 bases each). V gave up 5 bases and J gave up 4 bases, with 11 bases separating them. CDR1 is MNHNS, CDR2 SASEGT, per germline. This CDR3 region has 14 residues. CDR3 sequence reads: CASSPGTVTGELFF. DNA of the CDR3: TGTGCCAGCAGTCCCGGGACGGTCACCGGGGAGCTGTTTTTT.